These 26 T cell receptor beta chains came from one sample sequenced in a study of technical replicates of blood from several donors. Repertoires were generated with immunoSEQ multiplex PCR, while TCRdb's copy carries only in-frame clones and drops some. Of some 62,000 clones listed, roughly 86% were seen once; the top ten hold about 5%. Sequencing was performed on PBMCs. The source of these receptors is a human donor in good health. Some clones in this sample may be carry-over from other donors' samples.

This chain joins TRBV5-1 and TRBJ1-2; TRBD1 might be the D (5 bases). This CDR3 is 14 amino acids long. V was pared by 0 bases and J by 4 bases, with 10 bases between. The germline CDR1 and CDR2 sequences are SGHRS and YFSETQ. In DNA form, the CDR3 reads TGCGCCAGCAGCTTGGATCAGGGATCCTATGGCTACACCTTC. It codes for CASSLDQGSYGYTF.

The chain combines TRBV2 with TRBJ1-1, with unresolved D. Per the germline V gene, CDR1 is SNHLY and CDR2 is FYNNEI. The CDR3 spans 13 residues. V dropped 4 bases and J dropped 5 bases, with 11 bases sitting between them. The CDR3 reads CASSGKGRTEAFF. In DNA, the CDR3 is TGTGCCAGCAGTGGAAAAGGGAGGACTGAAGCTTTCTTT.

This clone has a single count. The chain uses TRBV30 and TRBJ1-1, with D uncertain. This CDR3 has 11 residues. V lost 3 bases to trimming and J lost 5 bases, with 7 bases between them. Germline V gene sequence: CDR1 GTSNPN, CDR2 SVGIG (reference sequence). This CDR3 is CAWSTSTEAFF. The DNA of the CDR3 is TGTGCCTGGAGCACTTCTACTGAAGCTTTCTTT.

The rearrangement links TRBV28 to TRBJ1-2; possibly TRBD1 for D (6 bases). Germline CDR1 reads MDHEN; CDR2 reads SYDVKM. V was trimmed by 5 bases and J by 8 bases, leaving 18 bases between them. CDR3 length equals 14 residues. The DNA for the CDR3 is TGTGCCAGCAGTCGGGCAGGGGTAAAAGGAGGCTACACCTTC. As protein: CASSRAGVKGGYTF.

The V gene is TRBV4-2, the J gene TRBJ2-3; 11 bases are shared with TRBD2. Unmatched junction bases numbered 4, after V lost 0 bases and J lost 5 bases. The germline CDR1 and CDR2 sequences are LGHNA and YNFKEQ. The CDR3 consists of 16 residues. CDR3 loop: CASSQEKGTSGDTQYF. The CDR3 nucleotides read TGTGCCAGCAGCCAAGAGAAAGGGACTAGCGGAGATACGCAGTATTTT.

The V gene is TRBV19, the J gene TRBJ1-5, with 9 bases fitting TRBD1. In germline, CDR1 is LNHDA, CDR2 SQIVND (reference sequence). CDR3 length equals 19 residues. Trimming at V came to 1 base and at J to 2 bases, leaving 12 bases not matched to a gene. Written as DNA, the CDR3 is TGTGCCAGTAGTATAGTCTCCGGGACAGGGAGAGGGGGCAATCAGCCCCAGCATTTT. Its translation: CASSIVSGTGRGGNQPQHF.

The chain uses TRBV4-1 and TRBJ2-2, with 7 nucleotides matching TRBD1. Germline V gene data show CDR1 as MGHRA and CDR2 as YSYEKL. J was trimmed by 4 bases and V by 3 bases; bases with no gene match: 5. The CDR3 covers 15 residues. The CDR3 loop is CASSQTGYSTGELFF. The CDR3 nucleotides are TGCGCCAGCAGCCAGACAGGGTACAGCACCGGGGAGCTGTTTTTT.

The chain recombines TRBV9 with TRBJ2-3; D not certain. The CDR3 is 12 residues long. V lost 3 bases and J 4 bases, leaving 6 bases between the germline ends. Germline CDR1 reads SGDLS; CDR2 reads YYNGEE. CDR3 DNA sequence: TGTGCCAGCAGCGCCCTACCAGATACGCAGTATTTT. It yields the protein CASSALPDTQYF.

This chain uses TRBV2 with TRBJ2-5; D gene ambiguous. This CDR3 is 12 amino acids long. The germline CDR1 and CDR2 sequences are SNHLY and FYNNEI. V was shortened by 2 bases and J by 3 bases, with 4 bases between the two germline ends. The CDR3: CASSEQKETQYF. Here the CDR3 DNA reads TGTGCCAGCAGTGAACAGAAAGAGACCCAGTACTTC.

This clone was detected once. This rearrangement joins TRBV5-1 to TRBJ1-2; D call uncertain. Germline V gene lookup returns CDR1 SGHRS and CDR2 YFSETQ. V lost 5 bases and J lost 1, with 9 bases in between. This CDR3 is built from 13 residues. The CDR3 loop is CASSPQVNYGYTF. The DNA of the CDR3 is TGCGCCAGCAGTCCTCAGGTTAACTATGGCTACACCTTC.

The rearrangement links TRBV6-5 to TRBJ2-7; 7 bases match TRBD1. With V trimmed by 2 bases and J by 4 bases, 8 bases remained unmatched. The CDR3 length is 15 residues. Germline lookup yields CDR1 MNHEY and CDR2 SVGAGI. This CDR3 reads CASSYQATGTYEQYF. The CDR3 bases are TGTGCCAGCAGTTACCAAGCGACAGGGACATACGAGCAGTACTTC.

The CDR3 DNA is TGTGCCAGTAGTATAGGACCCGTAGCGGGGGAAGAGACCCAGTACTTC. Its translation: CASSIGPVAGEETQYF. The chain couples TRBV19 to TRBJ2-5, with TRBD2 matching over 9 bases. The CDR3 runs 16 residues. V was pared by 1 base and J by 3 bases, with 6 bases of the junction left unmatched. CDR1 and CDR2 (germline): LNHDA, SQIVND (reference sequence). Supplemented by reference TRBV19 and TRBJ2-5, the full variable domain reads DGGITQSPKYLFRKEGQNVTLSCEQNLNHDAMYWYRQDPGQGLRLIYYSQIVNDFQKGDIAEGYSVSREKKESFPLTVTSAQKNPTAFYLCASSIGPVAGEETQYFGPGTRLLVL.

The rearrangement links TRBV2 to TRBJ2-5, with 9 bases identical to TRBD2. This CDR3 is 15 amino acids long. V gave up 6 bases and J gave up 5 bases; unmatched junction bases: 10. CDR1 is SNHLY and CDR2 is FYNNEI in the germline V gene. CDR3 DNA sequence: TGTGCCAGCAGGGACCTGGCGGGAGGGGCGGAGACCCAGTACTTC. As protein: CASRDLAGGAETQYF.

The genes are TRBV4-2 and TRBJ2-7; a weak D match, TRBD1 (6 bases). Germline V lookup: CDR1 LGHNA, CDR2 YNFKEQ. The CDR3 extends over 15 amino acids. The V end was cut by 4 bases, the J end by 6 bases, with 19 bases between. The CDR3 is CASSPQKGQKAEQYF. The CDR3 DNA is TGTGCCAGCAGCCCCCAAAAAGGACAGAAGGCCGAGCAGTACTTC.

The CDR3 reads CASSVKGGLADEQYF. As DNA, the CDR3 is TGTGCCAGCAGCGTCAAGGGGGGACTAGCGGACGAGCAGTACTTC. The genes are TRBV9 and TRBJ2-7; TRBD2 aligns across 11 bases. CDR1 SGDLS and CDR2 YYNGEE come from the germline V gene. The CDR3 is made up of 15 amino acids. V lost 2 bases to trimming and J lost 5 bases; unmatched junction nucleotides: 6.

V gene TRBV5-1 combines with J gene TRBJ2-1; TRBD2 aligns across 10 bases. The CDR3 consists of 17 residues. Per germline, CDR1 SGHRS and CDR2 YFSETQ. Germline trimming cut 4 bases from V and 1 base from J; bases unmatched to any gene: 8. This CDR3 is CASSGTLAGASYNEQFF. For the CDR3, the DNA is TGCGCCAGCAGCGGGACTCTAGCGGGGGCTTCCTACAATGAGCAGTTCTTC.

The chain combines TRBV4-1 with TRBJ2-7, with D possibly TRBD1 on 6 matching bases. The V and J ends lost 4 bases and 2 bases respectively, with 12 bases between them. The CDR3 sequence is 14 residues long. Germline V gene data show CDR1 as MGHRA and CDR2 as YSYEKL. CDR3 nucleotides: TGCGCCAGCAGCCGCTACGACAGGACCTACGAGCAGTACTTC. It codes for CASSRYDRTYEQYF.

The V call is TRBV13, the J call TRBJ2-7; TRBD2 matches at 9 bases. The ends lost 5 bases at V and 3 bases at J; junction bases unmatched: 11. Germline V CDR1 and CDR2: PRHDT, FYEKMQ (reference sequence). The CDR3 totals 16 residues. The CDR3 DNA reads as TGTGCCAGCAGCCCCACTTCCGGTAGCGGGGGCTACGAGCAGTACTTC. Encoded protein: CASSPTSGSGGYEQYF.

The V and J genes are TRBV29-1 and TRBJ1-2; D is uncertain. The CDR3 contains 16 residues. Trimming stripped 0 bases from V and 0 bases from J, with 14 bases between. Germline V gives CDR1 SQVTM, CDR2 ANQGSEA. CDR3 bases: TGCAGCGTTGAAGATCGGTTCTATGGGCCTAACTATGGCTACACCTTC. It specifies CSVEDRFYGPNYGYTF.

The V and J genes are TRBV28 and TRBJ1-2, with 9 nucleotides matching TRBD1. V lost 1 base to trimming and J lost 4 bases; unmatched junction nucleotides: 7. Germline loops: CDR1 MDHEN, CDR2 SYDVKM. The CDR3 runs to 16 residues. The CDR3 bases are TGTGCCAGCAGTTTATCCCGGACAGGGGTCCTCTATGGCTACACCTTC. It specifies CASSLSRTGVLYGYTF.

The genes are TRBV28 and TRBJ1-6; perhaps TRBD1 as D (6 bases). V was cut by 7 bases and J by 9 bases, with 13 bases left in between. The CDR3 spans 13 residues. Germline assignment: CDR1 MDHEN and CDR2 SYDVKM. The CDR3 region is CASNIRTASPLHF. The DNA of the CDR3 is TGTGCCAGCAACATTAGGACAGCTTCACCCCTCCACTTT.

The chain recombines TRBV6-1 with TRBJ1-5, with D maybe TRBD1 (6 bases). V was clipped by 8 bases and J by 6 bases, with 20 bases between them. Germline CDR1 MNHNS, CDR2 SASEGT. The CDR3 is 15 amino acids. The CDR3 spells CASSENRARSQPQHF. DNA for the CDR3: TGTGCCAGCTCAGAGAACAGGGCGCGGAGTCAGCCCCAGCATTTT.

The chain links TRBV7-8 to TRBJ1-5; D gene unclear. Trimming cost V 7 bases and J 2 bases, with 12 bases left between them. The CDR3 is 14 residues long. Germline-derived CDR1 and CDR2 are SGHVS and FQNEAQ. CDR3 sequence: CASTLTGGNQPQHF. CDR3 DNA: TGTGCCAGCACCCTTACGGGAGGCAATCAGCCCCAGCATTTT.

About this clone itself: Other nucleotide sequences in the sample specify the same CDR3. V usage is TRBV4-3 and J usage is TRBJ2-3, with D perhaps TRBD2 (7 bases). V lost 1 base to trimming and J lost 1 base, with 9 bases between them. The CDR3 consists of 15 residues. Germline lookup yields CDR1 LGHNA and CDR2 YSLEER. The CDR3 protein is CASSQGGGRTDTQYF. The CDR3 DNA reads TGCGCCAGCAGCCAAGGGGGGGGCCGCACAGATACGCAGTATTTT.

The gene calls are TRBV29-1 and TRBJ2-5; TRBD2 is a possible D gene (6 bases). The CDR3 has 14 residues. Germline CDR1 SQVTM, CDR2 ANQGSEA. Between the trimmed V and J ends, which lost 7 bases and 2 bases, there was a span of 17 bases. This chain's CDR3 is CSGDLDGLQETQYF. CDR3 DNA: TGCAGCGGGGATCTGGACGGACTACAAGAGACCCAGTACTTC.

The chain links TRBV18 to TRBJ2-1, with D possibly being TRBD2 (5 bases). V was trimmed by 2 bases and J by 2 bases, leaving 7 bases between them. Germline CDR1 reads KGHSH; CDR2 reads LQKENI. This CDR3 comprises 14 residues. The CDR3 DNA sequence: TGTGCCAGCTCACCAACTAGGGCCTACAATGAGCAGTTCTTC. Residues: CASSPTRAYNEQFF.